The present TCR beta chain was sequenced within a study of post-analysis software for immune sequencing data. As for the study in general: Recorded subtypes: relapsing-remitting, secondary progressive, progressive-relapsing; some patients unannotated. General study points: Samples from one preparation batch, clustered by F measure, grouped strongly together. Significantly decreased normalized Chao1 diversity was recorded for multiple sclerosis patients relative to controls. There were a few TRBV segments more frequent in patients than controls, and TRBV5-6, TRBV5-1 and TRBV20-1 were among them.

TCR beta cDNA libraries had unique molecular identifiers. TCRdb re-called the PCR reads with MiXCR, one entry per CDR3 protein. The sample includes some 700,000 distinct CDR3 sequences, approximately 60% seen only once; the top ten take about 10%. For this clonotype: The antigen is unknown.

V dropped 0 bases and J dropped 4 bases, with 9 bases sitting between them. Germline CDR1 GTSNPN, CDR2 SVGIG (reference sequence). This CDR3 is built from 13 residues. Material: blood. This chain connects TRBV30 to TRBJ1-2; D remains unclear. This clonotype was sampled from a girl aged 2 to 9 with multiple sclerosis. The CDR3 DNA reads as TGTGCCTGGAGTGTACTCGGACCCTATGGCTACACCTTC. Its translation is CAWSVLGPYGYTF.